The entry below gives a single T cell receptor (beta chain) sequence along with its context. The study recruited people aged 18 to 89 years across around 24 US areas. Clinical history reported by participants formed the basis on which cohorts were assigned. This entry is derived from a study of blood T cell repertoires in COVID-19. As for the study in general: Collection of acute and convalescent COVID-19 samples took place in the United States, Italy and Spain. PBMCs, B-cell-depleted T cells, or T cells were the source of the cDNA or gDNA that made up the material.

Profiling relied on immunoSEQ multiplex PCR, and the TCRdb table lists in-frame clones only, not all of them. The sample has 200,000 to 300,000 clones; around 89% are singletons. Germline values: CDR1 GTSNPN, CDR2 SVGIG (reference sequence). V was cut by 2 bases and J by 6 bases, with 13 bases left in between. The CDR3 runs to 14 residues. Material for sequencing was PBMCs or T cells enriched from blood (not recorded which). This chain uses TRBV30 with TRBJ2-2, with a tentative D call TRBD1 (6 bases). The clonotype comes from a woman between 35 and 50 years old with acute COVID-19. For the CDR3, the DNA is TGTGCCTGGAGTTCCGGGGCAGGGGCCGGGGAGCTGTTTTTT. Translating it yields CAWSSGAGAGELFF. Looking up the rest from reference TRBV30 and TRBJ2-2 gives the full variable domain: SQTIHQWPATLVQPVGSPLSLECTVEGTSNPNLYWYRQAAGRGLQLLFYSVGIGQISSEVPQNLSASRPQDRQFILSSKKLLLSDSGFYLCAWSSGAGAGELFFGEGSRLTVL.